Each of the 20 T cell receptor beta chains below was sequenced from the same sample in a study of early T cells in non-severe SARS-CoV-2 infection. TCRdb reprocessed the 5' RACE reads via MiXCR and lists one record per CDR3 protein. The repertoire includes 20,000 to 25,000 distinct CDR3 sequences, 4% to 5% of them detected once, and 15% to 20% sits in the top ten. Specimen: whole blood. Receptors were obtained from an adult who was a healthcare worker with PCR-confirmed SARS-CoV-2 infection or an uninfected control (not recorded which).

This clonotype has a count of ten or more. The chain has TRBV20-1 and TRBJ2-1; TRBD2 aligns across 9 bases. Germline lookup yields CDR1 DFQATT and CDR2 SNEGSKA (reference sequence). V shed 4 bases and J 1 base; nucleotides not matched to a gene: 5. The CDR3 consists of 15 residues. In DNA, the CDR3 is TGCAGTGCTACCCTAGCGGGGACATCCTACAATGAGCAGTTCTTC. This gives the protein CSATLAGTSYNEQFF.

There are many counts of this clonotype. This sequence joins TRBV4-3 and TRBJ2-4; D possibly corresponds to TRBD1 (5 bases). V dropped 2 bases and J dropped 9 bases, with 11 bases sitting between them. Per the germline V gene, CDR1 is LGHNA and CDR2 is YSLEER. The CDR3 contains 13 residues. The CDR3 nucleotides read TGCGCCAGCAGCCAACAGGGTTTGGGCATTCAGTACTTC. Amino acids: CASSQQGLGIQYF.

There are many counts of this clonotype. V usage is TRBV2 and J usage is TRBJ1-5; the D is unclear. The CDR3 is made up of 15 amino acids. Trimming removed 6 bases from V and 4 bases from J, with 16 bases in between. The germline V gene encodes CDR1 SNHLY and CDR2 FYNNEI. The CDR3 coding sequence is TGTGCCAGCAGCTTGTTTCCCGAGGGTAATCAGCCCCAGCATTTT. The encoded protein is CASSLFPEGNQPQHF.

The sample holds many counts of this clonotype. The rearrangement links TRBV7-8 to TRBJ2-3; TRBD1 is a possible D gene (6 bases). Trimming stripped 1 base from V and 2 bases from J, with 13 bases between. CDR1 SGHVS and CDR2 FQNEAQ come from the germline V gene. CDR3 length equals 16 residues. The CDR3 DNA reads TGTGCCAGCAGCTTAGTGTCAGGACAGTCCACAGATACGCAGTATTTT. This sequence encodes CASSLVSGQSTDTQYF.

Ten or more counts support this clonotype. The chain employs TRBV4-3 and TRBJ2-2, with D uncertain. V lost 5 bases to trimming and J lost 4 bases, with 20 bases between them. CDR1 LGHNA and CDR2 YSLEER come from the germline V gene. The CDR3 has 17 amino acids. CDR3 protein: CASSGGFRIEGTGELFF. The CDR3 bases are TGCGCCAGCAGCGGCGGCTTCAGAATAGAAGGCACCGGGGAGCTGTTTTTT.

This clonotype was observed a single time. This chain connects TRBV3-1 to TRBJ2-3; 8 bases fit TRBD2. J lost 5 bases, V lost 0 bases, and 7 bases had no gene match. Looked up from germline, CDR1 is LGHDT and CDR2 is YNNKEL (reference sequence). The CDR3 totals 16 residues. In nucleotides, the CDR3 is TGTGCCAGCAGCCAAGAGGGCAGCGGGGGCCTAGATACGCAGTATTTT. Translated, it gives CASSQEGSGGLDTQYF.

A word on this clonotype: The junction does not match germline at one end; this may be a read error. This chain links TRBV11-2 with TRBJ1-5, with D hard to call. The CDR3 totals 9 residues. From germline, CDR1 is SGHAT and CDR2 FQNNGV. The CDR3 sequence is CASNQPQHF. The CDR3 DNA is TGTGCCAGCAACCAGCCCCAGCATTTT.

The chain joins TRBV25-1 to TRBJ2-5, with 8 positions matching TRBD1. This CDR3 has 14 amino acids. CDR1 is MGHDK, CDR2 SYGVNS, per germline. Unmatched junction bases numbered 5, after V lost 3 bases and J lost 5 bases. The CDR3, as DNA: TGTGCCAGCAGTGACCCCAGGGGGCTTGAGACCCAGTACTTC. Protein: CASSDPRGLETQYF. Full variable domain (remainder filled in from reference TRBV25-1 and TRBJ2-5): EADIYQTPRYLVIGTGKKITLECSQTMGHDKMYWYQQDPGMELHLIHYSYGVNSTEKGDLSSESTVSRIRTEHFPLTLESARPSHTSQYLCASSDPRGLETQYFGPGTRLLVL.

This clonotype appeared many times. The rearrangement uses TRBV20-1 and TRBJ2-3; the D is unclear. V was cut by 0 bases and J by 0 bases, with 10 bases left in between. The germline V gene encodes CDR1 DFQATT and CDR2 SNEGSKA (reference sequence). This CDR3 is 15 amino acids long. The CDR3: CSARDPRVSTDTQYF. For the CDR3, the DNA is TGCAGTGCTAGAGACCCTAGAGTTAGCACAGATACGCAGTATTTT.

This clonotype was picked up many times. The gene calls are TRBV7-9 and TRBJ2-3; 7 bases map to TRBD2. Germline-derived CDR1 and CDR2 are SEHNR and FQNEAQ (reference sequence). The CDR3 runs to 15 residues. The V gene end was trimmed by 3 bases and the J gene end by 4 bases; junction bases not matched to a gene: 7. As DNA, the CDR3 is TGTGCCAGCAGCTTCAGACTAGCCGCCTCAGATACGCAGTATTTT. Translated: CASSFRLAASDTQYF. The whole variable domain, remainder taken from reference TRBV7-9 and TRBJ2-3, is DTGVSQNPRHKITKRGQNVTFRCDPISEHNRLYWYRQTLGQGPEFLTYFQNEAQLEKSRLLSDRFSAERPKGSFSTLEIQRTEQGDSAMYLCASSFRLAASDTQYFGPGTRLTVL.

This clonotype was recorded a few times. The chain recombines TRBV7-2 with TRBJ2-2; possibly TRBD2 for D (7 bases). The CDR3 length is 15 residues. Germline-derived CDR1 and CDR2 are SGHTA and FQGNSA. Deletions cut 3 bases from V and 7 bases from J, with 15 bases between. CDR3 coding DNA: TGTGCCAGCAGCTTTCTGGGGGGGGCTGGCGGGGAGCTGTTTTTT. Residues: CASSFLGGAGGELFF.

The table lists this clonotype with a few counts. V and J are TRBV10-3 and TRBJ2-2; D gene ambiguous. Trimming cost V 10 bases and J 2 bases, with 8 bases left between them. The CDR3 is 12 residues long. Germline V gene data show CDR1 as ENHRY and CDR2 as SYGVKD. In DNA, the CDR3 is TGTGCCACAGAAGGTAACACCGGGGAGCTGTTTTTT. Protein product: CATEGNTGELFF.

This clonotype ranks as medium-sized (0.01 to 0.1%). The chain couples TRBV5-5 to TRBJ2-4; D gene uncertain. The V and J ends lost 0 bases and 5 bases respectively, with 6 bases between them. The CDR3 totals 13 residues. Germline V lookup: CDR1 SGHKS, CDR2 YYEKEE (reference sequence). DNA for the CDR3: TGTGCCAGCAGCTTGGAGAGACAAAACATTCAGTACTTC. This codes for CASSLERQNIQYF.

This clonotype has a count of ten or more. The chain joins TRBV20-1 to TRBJ2-7, with 7 positions matching TRBD1. The CDR3 spans 14 residues. The germline V gene encodes CDR1 DFQATT and CDR2 SNEGSKA (reference sequence). The trim removed 5 bases at V and 2 bases at J, leaving 9 bases unmatched. CDR3 amino acids: CSAPDYRGAYEQYF. DNA for the CDR3: TGCAGTGCTCCCGACTACAGGGGCGCCTACGAGCAGTACTTC.

This clonotype was counted many times. The V and J genes are TRBV19 and TRBJ2-5; D possibly matches TRBD1 or TRBD2 (5 bases each). The V gene lost 8 bases and the J gene lost 5 bases, with 12 bases spanning the gap. The CDR3 loop spans 12 amino acids. The germline CDR1 and CDR2 sequences are LNHDA and SQIVND (reference sequence). The CDR3 nucleotides are TGTGCCAGTTCCAGGGACCGGGAGACCCAGTACTTC. It is translated as CASSRDRETQYF.

This clonotype was picked up many times. V gene TRBV7-7 combines with J gene TRBJ2-2; 8 bases align to TRBD1. V shed 5 bases, J shed 11 bases, and the junction held 13 bases outside the gene matches. CDR3 length: 15 amino acids. The V gene's germline CDR1 is SSHAT and CDR2 FNYEAQ (reference sequence). CDR3 loop: CASSPTDMGQDELFF. CDR3 in DNA: TGTGCCAGCAGCCCAACCGACATGGGACAGGATGAGCTGTTTTTT. The entire variable domain, with the rest obtained from reference TRBV7-7 and TRBJ2-2, is as follows: GAGVSQSPRYKVTKRGQDVTLRCDPISSHATLYWYQQALGQGPEFLTYFNYEAQPDKSGLPSDRFSAERPEGSISTLTIQRTEQRDSAMYRCASSPTDMGQDELFFGEGSRLTVL.

The rearrangement joins TRBV7-2 to TRBJ2-5; a weak D match, TRBD2 (5 bases). CDR1 and CDR2 from the germline V gene are SGHTA and FQGNSA. V was trimmed by 3 bases and J by 4 bases, leaving 18 bases between them. The CDR3 has 16 residues. The DNA for the CDR3 is TGTGCCAGCAGCTTTATATCGGGGTACCGGAGAGAGACCCAGTACTTC. Protein sequence: CASSFISGYRRETQYF.

On this clonotype: This could be a read error, since a much larger clone is one nucleotide away. V gene TRBV6-6 combines with J gene TRBJ2-7; D ambiguous. V was shortened by 6 bases and J by 0 bases, with 6 bases between the two germline ends. From germline, CDR1 is MNHNY and CDR2 SVGAGI (reference sequence). The CDR3 runs to 12 residues. The CDR3 coding sequence is TGTGCCAGCAGGGGCGGCTCCTACGAGCAGTACTTC. It codes for CASRGGSYEQYF.

This chain links TRBV5-1 with TRBJ2-1; maybe TRBD1 (6 bases). This CDR3 has 16 residues. The V end was cut by 1 base, the J end by 5 bases, with 16 bases between. Germline values: CDR1 SGHRS, CDR2 YFSETQ. The DNA of the CDR3 is TGCGCCAGCAGCTTGATATCAGGGGCAGGGGACAATGAGCAGTTCTTC. Translated, it gives CASSLISGAGDNEQFF.

This clonotype is labeled medium-sized. The chain combines TRBV7-9 with TRBJ1-2; 7 nucleotides align to TRBD1. Germline-derived CDR1 and CDR2 are SEHNR and FQNEAQ (reference sequence). V was pared by 2 bases and J by 8 bases, with 5 bases of the junction left unmatched. This CDR3 region has 13 residues. The CDR3 DNA reads TGTGCCAGCAGCTTACGACAGGGCAGCGGCTACACCTTC. This sequence encodes CASSLRQGSGYTF.